The T cell receptor (beta chain) under discussion was sequenced for a study of blood T cells in healthy people across ages. The authors ran a second PCR of 7 to 11 cycles using a sample-barcoded 5' primer and a J-beta primer mix. TCRdb reanalysed the 5' RACE reads using MiXCR and keeps one entry per CDR3 protein. The table records some 1.4 million distinct CDR3 sequences, around two fifths of them present only once. The V gene's germline CDR1 is SQVTM and CDR2 ANQGSEA. The ends were cut back, 6 bases at V and 4 bases at J, with 15 bases in the middle. The CDR3 has 13 amino acids. The sample taken for sequencing was blood. This receptor was identified in a young woman in good health. The gene calls are TRBV29-1 and TRBJ1-2, with D perhaps TRBD1 (5 bases). The CDR3 DNA is TGCAGCGTCCGCAGGGAGGGCGGCTATGGCTACACCTTC. This encodes CSVRREGGYGYTF.